Each of the 13 T cell receptor beta chains below was sequenced from the same sample in a study of cytomegalovirus exposure and HLA in healthy donors (dated by TCRdb to 2015 to 2018). The protocol used for the library was the immunoSEQ multiplex PCR assay. The multiplex PCR relied on a mix of 60 forward primers for TCR Vbeta segments and 13 reverse primers for TCR Jbeta segments. Held by TCRdb, this immuneACCESS table contains in-frame sequences only and omits some clones. Under half of the omission traces to an unresolved V gene where checked; the cause of the rest is unknown. The sample table gives 100,000 to 150,000 clones. The ten largest account for 1.5% to 2% of the sample. Sequencing was carried out using PBMCs. Source of these receptors: a man between 18 and 35 years old in good health and CMV-seronegative.

The chain joins TRBV6-5 to TRBJ2-6; the D gene is possibly TRBD1 (5 bases). Germline assignment: CDR1 MNHEY and CDR2 SVGAGI. The CDR3 is 16 residues long. The V and J ends lost 2 bases and 4 bases respectively, with 12 bases between them. In DNA form, the CDR3 reads TGTGCCAGCAGTTACGATCCCAGGGCCGGGGCCAACGTCCTGACTTTC. Residues: CASSYDPRAGANVLTF.

The V call is TRBV29-1, the J call TRBJ1-1; D might be TRBD1 (6 bases). V shed 3 bases and J shed 4 bases, with 18 bases lying between them. Germline CDR1 SQVTM, CDR2 ANQGSEA. This CDR3 comprises 15 residues. In DNA, the CDR3 is TGCAGCGTTGATTTTGTCCAGGGGTGGGCCACTGAAGCTTTCTTT. Translation gives CSVDFVQGWATEAFF.

J is TRBJ2-1 and V is TRBV27; 12 positions match TRBD2. The V gene's germline CDR1 is MNHEY and CDR2 SMNVEV (reference sequence). The CDR3 consists of 16 residues. Trimming at V came to 6 bases and at J to 4 bases, leaving 7 bases not matched to a gene. The CDR3 sequence: CASSFELAGGYNEQFF. As DNA, the CDR3 is TGTGCCAGCAGCTTCGAACTAGCGGGGGGTTACAATGAGCAGTTCTTC.

The CDR3 reads CASSVGIRESSYEQYF. The CDR3 nucleotides read TGTGCCAGCAGCGTAGGAATCAGGGAAAGTTCCTACGAGCAGTACTTC. The chain joins TRBV9 to TRBJ2-7, with a possible D match to TRBD1 (5 bases). The V gene lost 0 bases and the J gene lost 1 base, with 14 bases spanning the gap. Germline CDR1 and CDR2: SGDLS and YYNGEE. The CDR3 consists of 16 residues.

The chain combines TRBV18 with TRBJ1-5; 9 bases are shared with TRBD1. Unmatched junction bases numbered 18, after V lost 3 bases and J lost 6 bases. The CDR3 has 19 amino acids. Germline CDR1 is KGHSH and CDR2 is LQKENI. CDR3 region: CASSPSVGTGGLIAQPQHF. In DNA, the CDR3 is TGTGCCAGCTCACCCTCGGTGGGCACAGGGGGCTTGATCGCTCAGCCCCAGCATTTT.

This chain links TRBV4-2 with TRBJ2-7; TRBD1 matches 9 bases. The V segment lost 4 bases and the J segment 7 bases; nucleotides outside the gene matches: 11. Germline V gene sequence: CDR1 LGHNA, CDR2 YNFKEQ. CDR3 length: 15 residues. In DNA form, the CDR3 reads TGTGCCAGCAGCCCAAGACAGGGGGAGCCTGGTGAGCAGTACTTC. Its protein is CASSPRQGEPGEQYF.

The chain is built from TRBV6-1 and TRBJ1-2; D perhaps matches TRBD1 (6 bases). CDR3 length equals 13 residues. Per the germline V gene, CDR1 is MNHNS and CDR2 is SASEGT. V was clipped by 6 bases and J by 2 bases, with 10 bases between them. CDR3 protein: CASRNDRNYGYTF. CDR3 sequence (DNA): TGTGCCAGCAGAAATGACAGGAACTATGGCTACACCTTC.

The rearrangement links TRBV4-3 to TRBJ2-7, with 13 bases fitting TRBD2. V dropped 4 bases and J dropped 7; count of bases not matched to a gene: 7. The germline V gene encodes CDR1 LGHNA and CDR2 YSLEER. The length of the CDR3 is 15 residues. The DNA for the CDR3 is TGCGCCAGCAGCCCCGGACTAGCGGGAGCTAGGGAGCAGTACTTC. Encoded protein: CASSPGLAGAREQYF.

The chain recombines TRBV5-4 with TRBJ2-5, with 7 bases matching TRBD1. Germline V gene data show CDR1 as SGHNT and CDR2 as YYREEE (reference sequence). Unmatched junction bases numbered 20, after V lost 4 bases and J lost 11 bases. The CDR3 covers 16 residues. The CDR3 sequence: CASSRTGEGAEYKQYF. The CDR3, as DNA: TGTGCCAGCAGCCGCACAGGGGAAGGTGCCGAGTACAAGCAGTACTTC.

This chain joins TRBV5-1 and TRBJ1-3, with D possibly being TRBD1 (6 bases). This CDR3 comprises 15 residues. Per the germline V gene, CDR1 is SGHRS and CDR2 is YFSETQ. V dropped 0 bases and J dropped 3 bases, with 10 bases sitting between them. CDR3 amino acids: CASSLDRALGNTIYF. The CDR3 DNA follows: TGCGCCAGCAGCTTGGACAGGGCTCTTGGAAACACCATATATTTT.

The chain has TRBV29-1 and TRBJ2-5; D is unclear. V lost 3 bases to trimming and J lost 11 bases, with 10 bases between them. The length of the CDR3 is 10 residues. CDR1 and CDR2 from the germline V gene are SQVTM and ANQGSEA. The CDR3 region is CSVDMSEQYF. The CDR3 DNA sequence: TGCAGCGTTGACATGAGTGAGCAGTACTTC.

The rearrangement joins TRBV7-6 to TRBJ2-2; possible D gene TRBD1, 6 bases. CDR3 length: 16 amino acids. The V and J ends lost 0 bases and 1 base respectively, with 9 bases between them. Germline CDR1 reads SGHVS; CDR2 reads FNYEAQ. The CDR3 bases are TGTGCCAGCAGCTTAGCGACAGGCGTGAACACCGGGGAGCTGTTTTTT. Its protein is CASSLATGVNTGELFF.

The chain links TRBV5-1 to TRBJ2-1, with D tentatively TRBD1 (6 bases). V was trimmed by 2 bases and J by 3 bases, leaving 18 bases between them. Germline V lookup: CDR1 SGHRS, CDR2 YFSETQ. CDR3 length: 17 amino acids. CDR3 loop: CASSLQLIGTNYNEQFF. The DNA for the CDR3 is TGCGCCAGCAGCTTACAGCTGATCGGGACAAACTACAATGAGCAGTTCTTC.